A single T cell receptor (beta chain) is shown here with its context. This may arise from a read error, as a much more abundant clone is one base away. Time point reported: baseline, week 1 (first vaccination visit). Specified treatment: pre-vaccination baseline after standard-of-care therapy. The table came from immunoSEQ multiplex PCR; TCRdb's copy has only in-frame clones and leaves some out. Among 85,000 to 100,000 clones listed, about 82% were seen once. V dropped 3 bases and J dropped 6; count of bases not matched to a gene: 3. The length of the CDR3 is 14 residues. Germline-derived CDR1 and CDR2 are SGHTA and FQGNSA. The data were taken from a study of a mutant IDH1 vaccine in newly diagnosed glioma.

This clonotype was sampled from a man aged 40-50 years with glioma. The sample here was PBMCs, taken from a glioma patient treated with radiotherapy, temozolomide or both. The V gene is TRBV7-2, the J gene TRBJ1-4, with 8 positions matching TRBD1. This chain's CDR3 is CASSLTGEDEKLFF. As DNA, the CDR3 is TGTGCCAGCAGCTTGACAGGGGAGGATGAAAAACTGTTTTTT.